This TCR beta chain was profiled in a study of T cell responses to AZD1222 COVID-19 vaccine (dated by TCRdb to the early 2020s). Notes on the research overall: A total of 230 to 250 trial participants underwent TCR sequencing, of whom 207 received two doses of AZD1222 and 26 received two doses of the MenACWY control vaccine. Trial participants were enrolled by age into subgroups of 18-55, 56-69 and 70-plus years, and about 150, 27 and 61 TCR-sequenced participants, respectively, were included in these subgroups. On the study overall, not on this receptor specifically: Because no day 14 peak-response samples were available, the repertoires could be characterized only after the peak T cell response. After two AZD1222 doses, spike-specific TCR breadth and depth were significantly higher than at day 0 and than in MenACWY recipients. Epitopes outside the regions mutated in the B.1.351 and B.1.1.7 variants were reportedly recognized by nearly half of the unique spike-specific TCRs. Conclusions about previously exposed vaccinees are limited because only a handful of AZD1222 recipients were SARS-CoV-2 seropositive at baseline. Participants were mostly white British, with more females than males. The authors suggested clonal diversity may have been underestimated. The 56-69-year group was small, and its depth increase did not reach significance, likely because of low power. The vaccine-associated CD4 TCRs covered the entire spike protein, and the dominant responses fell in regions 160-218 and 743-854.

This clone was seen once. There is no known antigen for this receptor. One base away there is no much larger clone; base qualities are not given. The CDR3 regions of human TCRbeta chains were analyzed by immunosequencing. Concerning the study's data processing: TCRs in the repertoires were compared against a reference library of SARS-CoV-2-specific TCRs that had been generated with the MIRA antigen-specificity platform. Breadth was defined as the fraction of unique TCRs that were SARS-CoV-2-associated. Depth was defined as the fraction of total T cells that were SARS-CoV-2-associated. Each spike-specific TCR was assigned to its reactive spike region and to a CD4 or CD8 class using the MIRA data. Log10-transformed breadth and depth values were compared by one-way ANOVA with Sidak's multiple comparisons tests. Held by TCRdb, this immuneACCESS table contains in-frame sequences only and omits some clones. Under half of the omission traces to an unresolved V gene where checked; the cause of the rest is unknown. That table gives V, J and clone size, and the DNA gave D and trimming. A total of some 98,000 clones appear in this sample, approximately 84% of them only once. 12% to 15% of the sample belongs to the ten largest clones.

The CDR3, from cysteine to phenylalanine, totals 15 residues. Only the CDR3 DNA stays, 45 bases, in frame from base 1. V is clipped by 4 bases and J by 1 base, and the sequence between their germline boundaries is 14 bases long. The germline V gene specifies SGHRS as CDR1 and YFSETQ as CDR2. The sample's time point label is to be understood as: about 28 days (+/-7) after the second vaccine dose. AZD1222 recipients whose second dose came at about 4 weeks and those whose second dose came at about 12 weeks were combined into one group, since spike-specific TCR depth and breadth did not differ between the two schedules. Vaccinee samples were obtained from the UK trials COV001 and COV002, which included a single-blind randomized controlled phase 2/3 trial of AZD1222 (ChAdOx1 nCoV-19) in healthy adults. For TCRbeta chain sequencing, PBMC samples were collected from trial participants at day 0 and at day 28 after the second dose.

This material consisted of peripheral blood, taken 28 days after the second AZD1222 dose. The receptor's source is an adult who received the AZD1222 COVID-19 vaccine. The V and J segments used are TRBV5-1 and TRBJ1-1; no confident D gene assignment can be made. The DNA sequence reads TGCGCCAGCAGCCGGGGTTCATCGGGGAACACTGAAGCTTTCTTT. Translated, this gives CASSRGSSGNTEAFF.